This TCR beta chain was profiled in a study of blood T cell repertoires in COVID-19. Study background: T cells, B-cell-depleted T cells, or PBMCs provided the cDNA or gDNA that served as material.

Authors' methods: Nucleated cell counts were estimated from reference gene primer amplification. This table comes from immunoSEQ multiplex PCR, and its TCRdb copy is limited to in-frame clones, with some not included. That table is the source of V, J and clone size, and D and trimming were worked out from the DNA. The sample has approximately 240,000 clones, nearly 90% seen once. The CDR3 runs to 17 residues. Germline V gives CDR1 ENHRY, CDR2 SYGVKD. The ends lost 8 bases at V and 7 bases at J; junction bases unmatched: 17. The chain links TRBV10-3 to TRBJ1-4, with TRBD1 identical over 9 bases. This clonotype was sampled from a woman between 18 and 29 years old who had recovered from COVID-19. Sequenced sample: peripheral blood. CDR3 coding DNA: TGTGCCATCGGAGCCGGGACAGGGCAAGTTAAAGGTGAAAAACTGTTTTTT. Amino acids: CAIGAGTGQVKGEKLFF.